This entry lists 29 T cell receptor beta chains sequenced from one sample in a study of identical twins. MiXCR, applied by TCRdb to the 5' RACE reads, yields one record per CDR3 protein. The sample has 1.5 million to 2 million distinct CDR3 sequences, roughly 35% seen once; the top ten hold approximately 0.25%. The sequenced material came from cord blood. These receptors were taken from a newborn girl in good health.

The chain carries TRBV10-2 and TRBJ2-6; D not resolved. V lost 0 bases, J lost 0 bases, and 9 bases lay in between. The CDR3 is 17 residues long. The germline gives CDR1 WSHSY, CDR2 SAAADI. CDR3 sequence reads: CASSESSVNSGANVLTF. The CDR3 DNA reads TGCGCCAGCAGTGAGTCTTCAGTTAACTCTGGGGCCAACGTCCTGACTTTC.

This clonotype was seen a handful of times. CDR3 amino acids: CAGSDRGHEKLFF. In DNA, the CDR3 is TGTGCCGGATCTGACAGGGGGCACGAAAAACTGTTTTTT. The chain carries TRBV6-1 and TRBJ1-4, with 10 positions matching TRBD1. Germline-derived CDR1 and CDR2 are MNHNS and SASEGT. V lost 11 bases and J lost 8; bases outside the gene matches: 8. The CDR3 length is 13 residues.

This clonotype was counted only a few times. The J gene is TRBJ2-7, the V gene TRBV5-5; D may be TRBD1 (6 bases). V lost 0 bases and J lost 3, with 10 bases in between. The CDR3 extends over 14 amino acids. CDR1 and CDR2 (germline): SGHKS, YYEKEE (reference sequence). CDR3: CASSLGYRDYEQYF. The DNA for the CDR3 is TGTGCCAGCAGCTTGGGGTACAGGGACTACGAGCAGTACTTC.

This clonotype was seen only a few times. The chain employs TRBV12-3 or TRBV12-4 and TRBJ1-1; 7 bases are a match to TRBD1. This CDR3 contains 11 residues. Germline trimming cut 5 bases from V and 10 bases from J; bases unmatched to any gene: 4. For the CDR3, the DNA is TGTGCCAGCAGTCCCCCAGGGGGAGCTTTCTTT. Translating it yields CASSPPGGAFF.

In its sample, this clonotype was seen a few times. V gene TRBV6-6 combines with J gene TRBJ1-2; D is undetermined. Per the germline V gene, CDR1 is MNHNY and CDR2 is SVGAGI (reference sequence). The V end lost 4 bases, the J end lost 8 bases, and 23 bases lay between the germline ends. The CDR3 runs 16 residues. The CDR3: CASSLSGSDFMTGYTF. The CDR3, as DNA: TGTGCCAGCAGTTTGTCCGGGTCGGACTTCATGACGGGCTACACCTTC.

This clonotype has a count of ten or more. V gene TRBV2 combines with J gene TRBJ2-3; 10 nucleotides agree with TRBD1. The germline CDR1 and CDR2 sequences are SNHLY and FYNNEI. The CDR3 runs to 15 residues. Trimming at V came to 4 bases and at J to 0 bases, leaving 1 base not matched to a gene. The CDR3 loop is CASSGQGASTDTQYF. The CDR3, as DNA: TGTGCCAGCAGTGGACAGGGGGCTAGCACAGATACGCAGTATTTT.

This clonotype was detected ten times or more. One end of the junction does not line up with germline, which may come from a read error. This chain uses TRBV18 with TRBJ1-2; 10 bases line up with TRBD1. Germline V lookup: CDR1 KGHSH, CDR2 LQKENI. The CDR3 runs 15 residues. CDR3 nucleotide sequence: TGCGCCAGCAGCCCGCGACAGGGGGCCGACTATGGCTACACCTTC. It translates to CASSPRQGADYGYTF.

This clonotype was seen a handful of times. V is TRBV27 and J is TRBJ1-6; perhaps TRBD1 as D (5 bases). Germline CDR1 reads MNHEY; CDR2 reads SMNVEV (reference sequence). This CDR3 region has 14 residues. Trimming shortened V by 5 bases and J by 7 bases, and 12 bases separated the two germline ends. CDR3 bases: TGTGCCAGCAGTATGTGGGGCCCGAATTCACCCCTCCACTTT. The encoded protein is CASSMWGPNSPLHF.

This clonotype was detected only a few times. The chain has TRBV29-1 and TRBJ1-5; the match to TRBD1 covers 7 bases. CDR1 is SQVTM, CDR2 ANQGSEA, per germline. The CDR3 length is 16 residues. V lost 8 bases and J lost 5; bases outside the gene matches: 18. CDR3 in amino acids: CSLMKIPRQGDQPQHF. The CDR3, as DNA: TGCAGCCTAATGAAGATACCCCGACAGGGCGATCAGCCCCAGCATTTT.

The chain couples TRBV20-1 to TRBJ2-1; D is perhaps TRBD2 (6 bases). The germline V and J ends were trimmed by 3 bases and 4 bases, with 16 bases remaining between them. The CDR3 loop spans 15 amino acids. Germline-derived CDR1 and CDR2 are DFQATT and SNEGSKA (reference sequence). For the CDR3, the DNA is TGCAGTGCTAGGAGGGACTCCAGTTCTTACAATGAGCAGTTCTTC. Translation gives CSARRDSSSYNEQFF.

V is TRBV20-1 and J is TRBJ2-7; no reliable D call. Looked up from germline, CDR1 is DFQATT and CDR2 is SNEGSKA (reference sequence). Deletions cut 1 base from V and 7 bases from J, with 14 bases between. This CDR3 spans 13 amino acids. The CDR3 loop reads CSARGVNSNEQYF. The CDR3 DNA follows: TGCAGTGCTAGAGGCGTGAACTCAAATGAGCAGTACTTC.

In regard to this clonotype: At one boundary the junction diverges from the germline segment, which might be a read error. In nucleotides, the CDR3 is TGCAGTGCTAGAGGCGGGAGCACAGATACGCGGTATTTT. It translates to CSARGGSTDTRYF. The chain joins TRBV20-1 to TRBJ2-3; the match to TRBD2 covers 7 bases. The CDR3 extends over 13 amino acids. The germline V gene encodes CDR1 DFQATT and CDR2 SNEGSKA (reference sequence).

This clonotype was seen only a few times. The chain carries TRBV7-2 and TRBJ2-7; the D is unclear. Trimming stripped 5 bases from V and 4 bases from J, with 6 bases between. Germline CDR1 and CDR2: SGHTA and FQGNSA. The CDR3 has 11 amino acids. The CDR3 coding sequence is TGTGCCAGCAGCGATGAGTACGAGCAGTACTTC. It encodes CASSDEYEQYF. Looking up the rest from reference TRBV7-2 and TRBJ2-7 gives the full variable domain: GAGVSQSPSNKVTEKGKDVELRCDPISGHTALYWYRQSLGQGLEFLIYFQGNSAPDKSGLPSDRFSAERTGGSVSTLTIQRTQQEDSAVYLCASSDEYEQYFGPGTRLTVT.

A few counts support this clonotype. The V call is TRBV27, the J call TRBJ2-7, with D tentatively TRBD1 or TRBD2 (5 bases each). The V end lost 6 bases, the J end lost 1 base, and 16 bases lay between the germline ends. This CDR3 comprises 15 residues. The V gene's germline CDR1 is MNHEY and CDR2 SMNVEV (reference sequence). CDR3 sequence (DNA): TGTGCCAGCAGACTAGGGACGGTAGGTTCCTACGAGCAGTACTTC. It codes for CASRLGTVGSYEQYF.

V usage is TRBV7-2 and J usage is TRBJ1-4; a possible D gene is TRBD1 (6 bases). The V gene's germline CDR1 is SGHTA and CDR2 FQGNSA. This CDR3 region has 15 residues. Trimming took 2 bases from V and 2 from J, leaving 9 bases between them. CDR3 bases: TGTGCCAGCAGCTTATTCAGGGGTACTAATGAAAAACTGTTTTTT. This encodes CASSLFRGTNEKLFF.

The V call is TRBV11-2, the J call TRBJ2-3, with 7 bases that match TRBD2. The CDR3 has 14 residues. J gave up 7 bases and V 2 bases, and 6 bases lay outside the gene matches. Per germline, CDR1 SGHAT and CDR2 FQNNGV. The CDR3: CASSLIRDYHTQYF. DNA for the CDR3: TGTGCCAGCAGCTTAATCCGGGACTACCATACGCAGTATTTT.

This clonotype was observed a few times. The chain uses TRBV20-1 and TRBJ2-3; D possibly corresponds to TRBD1 (6 bases). Germline CDR1 and CDR2: DFQATT and SNEGSKA (reference sequence). The CDR3 runs 12 residues. Trimming left V 2 bases short and J 4 bases short, with 7 bases between. The CDR3 DNA reads as TGCAGTGCTAGACCAGGGGCAGATACGCAGTATTTT. Protein: CSARPGADTQYF.

V is TRBV24-1 and J is TRBJ2-3, with D unresolved. V shed 3 bases and J shed 0 bases, with 12 bases lying between them. The CDR3 totals 16 residues. Germline-derived CDR1 and CDR2 are KGHDR and SFDVKD. The DNA for the CDR3 is TGTGCCACCAGTGATGGGTCCGTTCTTAGCACAGATACGCAGTATTTT. Protein: CATSDGSVLSTDTQYF.

This sequence joins TRBV29-1 and TRBJ1-1; a weak D match, TRBD1 (5 bases). The V gene's germline CDR1 is SQVTM and CDR2 ANQGSEA. The V gene lost 5 bases and the J gene lost 0 bases, with 19 bases spanning the gap. This CDR3 has 16 residues. CDR3: CSVQGVIGPMNTEAFF. CDR3 coding DNA: TGCAGCGTTCAAGGGGTGATTGGCCCTATGAACACTGAAGCTTTCTTT.

This clonotype was observed a handful of times. V gene TRBV9 combines with J gene TRBJ2-1; a possible D gene is TRBD2 (6 bases). CDR3 length equals 14 residues. Germline V lookup: CDR1 SGDLS, CDR2 YYNGEE. Trimming removed 4 bases from V and 6 bases from J, with 14 bases in between. In DNA, the CDR3 is TGTGCCAGCAGCACCCGGGACTCCCCCAATGAGCAGTTCTTC. It codes for CASSTRDSPNEQFF.

This sequence joins TRBV5-6 and TRBJ2-3; TRBD2 aligns across 7 bases. The CDR3 length is 15 residues. CDR1 SGHDT and CDR2 YYEEEE come from the germline V gene. V lost 4 bases, J lost 0 bases, and 5 bases stayed unmatched. CDR3 sequence (DNA): TGTGCCAGCAGCCGTACTAGCGCTAGCACAGATACGCAGTATTTT. Translation gives CASSRTSASTDTQYF.

This clonotype was detected a few times. At one end the junction does not follow the germline gene, possibly because of a read error. The rearrangement joins TRBV2 to TRBJ1-2; TRBD1 aligns across 7 bases. Germline V lookup: CDR1 SNHLY, CDR2 FYNNEI. This CDR3 has 16 amino acids. In DNA, the CDR3 is TGTGCCGGCAGTGAAGGGTGGACAGGAATGAACTATGGCTACACCTTC. This translates into CAGSEGWTGMNYGYTF.

Comments on this clonotype: Given a much more abundant clone one base away, this may be a read error. The chain is built from TRBV6-1 and TRBJ1-5; tentatively, D is TRBD1 (6 bases). CDR1 is MNHNS, CDR2 SASEGT, per germline. V was trimmed by 6 bases and J by 3 bases, leaving 12 bases between them. There are 14 residues in the CDR3. CDR3 residues: CASRDRDINQPQHF. In DNA, the CDR3 is TGTGCCAGCAGGGACCGGGACATCAATCAGCCCCAGCATTTT.

This clonotype was recorded a few times. The V gene is TRBV6-5, the J gene TRBJ1-4, with a tentative D call TRBD1 (6 bases). Trimming removed 6 bases at V and 3 bases at J, with 11 bases between. This CDR3 has 14 amino acids. Looked up from germline, CDR1 is MNHEY and CDR2 is SVGAGI. The DNA for the CDR3 is TGTGCCAGCAGCCGTCGGACAGCTAATGAAAAACTGTTTTTT. Protein product: CASSRRTANEKLFF.

This sequence joins TRBV27 and TRBJ1-5; D may be TRBD1 (5 bases). There are 14 residues in the CDR3. Per germline, CDR1 MNHEY and CDR2 SMNVEV (reference sequence). V lost 5 bases, J lost 5 bases, and 13 bases lay in between. The CDR3 DNA follows: TGTGCCAGCAGTCCGGGACTCACGTATCAGCCCCAGCATTTT. Its translation: CASSPGLTYQPQHF.

This chain links TRBV5-6 with TRBJ2-1, with D maybe TRBD2 (6 bases). V was pared by 4 bases and J by 10 bases, with 21 bases between. Germline V CDR1 and CDR2: SGHDT, YYEEEE. The CDR3 runs to 15 residues. CDR3 protein: CASSPLPRSSGEQFF. The CDR3 region has the DNA TGTGCCAGCAGCCCTCTACCCCGTTCGAGCGGGGAGCAGTTCTTC. The whole variable domain, remainder taken from reference TRBV5-6 and TRBJ2-1, is DAGVTQSPTHLIKTRGQQVTLRCSPKSGHDTVSWYQQALGQGPQFIFQYYEEEERQRGNFPDRFSGHQFPNYSSELNVNALLLGDSALYLCASSPLPRSSGEQFFGPGTRLTVL.

The chain combines TRBV29-1 with TRBJ2-7; 14 bases line up with TRBD2. Germline-derived CDR1 and CDR2 are SQVTM and ANQGSEA. The CDR3 length is 14 residues. V lost 4 bases and J lost 2; bases outside the gene matches: 1. The CDR3 protein is CSVGGLAGAYEQYF. In DNA, the CDR3 is TGCAGCGTTGGGGGACTAGCGGGAGCCTACGAGCAGTACTTC.

CDR3 bases: TGTGCCAGCAGCTCCCTAGCGGGAGGATTTCCCTACGAGCAGTACTTC. Its translation is CASSSLAGGFPYEQYF. The J gene is TRBJ2-4, the V gene TRBV7-2; TRBD2 agrees at 11 bases. The J call may not be correct, given that the DNA end is closer to TRBJ2-7. Germline CDR1 reads SGHTA; CDR2 reads FQGNSA. The CDR3 is 16 residues long.

A single count supports this clonotype. This chain's CDR3 is CASSLISTGEQYF. DNA for the CDR3: TGTGCCAGCAGTCTGATTAGTACGGGGGAGCAGTACTTC. This chain joins TRBV28 and TRBJ2-7; possibly TRBD2 for D (5 bases). The V gene's germline CDR1 is MDHEN and CDR2 SYDVKM. Deletions cut 5 bases from V and 7 bases from J, with 15 bases between. The CDR3 is made up of 13 amino acids.